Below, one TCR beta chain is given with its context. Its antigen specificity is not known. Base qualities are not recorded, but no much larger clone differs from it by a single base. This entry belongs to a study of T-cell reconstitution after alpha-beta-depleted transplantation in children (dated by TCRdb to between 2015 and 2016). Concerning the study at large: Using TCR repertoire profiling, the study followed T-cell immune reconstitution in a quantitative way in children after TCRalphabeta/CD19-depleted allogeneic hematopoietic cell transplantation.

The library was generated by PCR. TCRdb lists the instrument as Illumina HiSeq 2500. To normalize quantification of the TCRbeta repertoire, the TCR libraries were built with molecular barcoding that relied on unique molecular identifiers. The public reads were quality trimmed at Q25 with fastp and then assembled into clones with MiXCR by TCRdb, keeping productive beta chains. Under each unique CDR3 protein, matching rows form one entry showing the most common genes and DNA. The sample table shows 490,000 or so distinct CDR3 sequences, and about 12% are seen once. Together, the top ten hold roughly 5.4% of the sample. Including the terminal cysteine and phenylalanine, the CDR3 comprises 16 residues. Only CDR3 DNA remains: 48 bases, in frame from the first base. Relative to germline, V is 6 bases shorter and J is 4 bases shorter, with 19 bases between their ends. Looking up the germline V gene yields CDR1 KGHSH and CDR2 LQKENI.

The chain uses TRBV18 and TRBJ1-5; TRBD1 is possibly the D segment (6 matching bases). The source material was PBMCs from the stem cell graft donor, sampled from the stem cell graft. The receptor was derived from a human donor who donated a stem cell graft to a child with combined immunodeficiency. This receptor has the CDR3 CASSSGVDRGNQPQHF. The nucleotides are TGTGCCAGCTCTTCAGGGGTGGATAGAGGAAATCAGCCCCAGCATTTT.